This T cell receptor (beta chain) was sequenced during a study of CD4+ T cells in melanoma (dated by TCRdb to the early 2020s). With regard to the full study: The study investigated neoantigen-specific CD4+ T cells in human melanoma. Study-wide findings and limitations: Neoantigen-specific CD4+ T cells in melanoma were reported to have a range of differentiation states. Neoantigen-specific CD4+ T cells were reported to be correlated with the function of CD8+ T cells, macrophages and B cells.

Per the germline V gene (reference sequence), LNHDA is the CDR1 and SQIVND is the CDR2. The CDR3 measures 14 amino acids from cysteine to phenylalanine. Of all the DNA, just the CDR3 is kept, 42 bases in frame from base 1. Clipping removes 6 bases from V and 4 bases from J, with 6 as the unmatched junction base count. Libraries were made using the immunoSEQ multiplex PCR assay. The source is immuneACCESS, and TCRdb retained only in-frame sequences with V and J called. Part of the clones is not carried over; for the studies checked, unresolved V genes explain less than half of this, and the remainder is unexplained. This sample comprises approximately 9,400 clones, approximately 60% of them detected only once. About an eighth of the sample goes to the ten largest clones. The donors were people with melanoma. With respect to this clone: Its recognized antigen is unknown. No much larger clonotype is one base removed from it; base qualities were not supplied.

Sample: cells from a culture (not recorded whether cultured in vitro). Here the chain combines TRBV19 and TRBJ1-1, with TRBD1 identical over 9 junction bases. This receptor was identified in a human donor with melanoma. The sequence in DNA is TGTGCCAGTAGAGGACAGGGGTTGGGCACTGAAGCTTTCTTT. This codes for CASRGQGLGTEAFF. The CDR3, completed at both ends by the reference TRBV19 and TRBJ1-1 genes, gives the full variable domain DGGITQSPKYLFRKEGQNVTLSCEQNLNHDAMYWYRQDPGQGLRLIYYSQIVNDFQKGDIAEGYSVSREKKESFPLTVTSAQKNPTAFYLCASRGQGLGTEAFFGQGTRLTVV.